A single sample is the source of the 26 T cell receptor beta chains below, sequenced in a study of regulatory T cells in long-lasting Graves disease. The time point: persistent/refractory GD, antithyroid drugs over 5 years with positive TRAb. Following extraction of RNA from PBMCs, that RNA was used to make the TCR library. Investigators prepared the TCR beta libraries by applying iRepertoire HTBI primers and Arm-PCR of CDR3 regions. TCRdb fed the multiplex PCR reads into MiXCR, producing one record per CDR3 protein. The table shows about 430,000 distinct CDR3 sequences, with approximately 22% occurring only once. The source material was peripheral blood mononuclear cells (PBMCs), sampled when the disease was refractory, from a patient treated with antithyroid drugs. These receptors all stem from a female donor with Graves disease.

Only a few counts were recorded for this clonotype. The V gene is TRBV9, the J gene TRBJ2-7, with D hard to call. Germline V gene data show CDR1 as SGDLS and CDR2 as YYNGEE. The V gene lost 3 bases and the J gene lost 3 bases, with 7 bases spanning the gap. The CDR3 runs 12 residues. The CDR3: CASSGVDYEQYF. DNA of the CDR3: TGTGCCAGCAGCGGCGTTGACTACGAGCAGTACTTC.

The chain couples TRBV19 to TRBJ1-5; D is ambiguous. From germline, CDR1 is LNHDA and CDR2 SQIVND (reference sequence). V was shortened by 5 bases and J by 3 bases, with 17 bases between the two germline ends. The CDR3 has 16 amino acids. The CDR3 sequence: CASSLKERGDNQPQHF. The CDR3 nucleotides read TGTGCCAGTAGTTTAAAAGAGCGGGGAGACAATCAGCCCCAGCATTTT.

There are a few counts of this clonotype. This chain's CDR3 is CSTTGKNTGELFF. The CDR3 DNA sequence: TGCAGCACAACAGGGAAGAACACCGGGGAGCTGTTTTTT. J is TRBJ2-2 and V is TRBV29-1, with D possibly TRBD1 on 6 matching bases. This CDR3 contains 13 residues. Per the germline V gene, CDR1 is SQVTM and CDR2 is ANQGSEA. V lost 8 bases, J lost 1 base, and 11 bases lay in between.

This clonotype was seen many times. V is TRBV11-2 and J is TRBJ2-2; D could derive from TRBD1 or TRBD2 (6 bases each). The CDR3 sequence is 15 residues long. The V gene's germline CDR1 is SGHAT and CDR2 FQNNGV. V lost 2 bases and J 5 bases, leaving 12 bases between the germline ends. The CDR3 here is CASSLIGGSTGELFF. The CDR3 DNA reads TGTGCCAGCAGCTTAATCGGGGGCTCGACCGGGGAGCTGTTTTTT.

This clonotype was seen a few times. The chain couples TRBV12-5 to TRBJ2-7, with TRBD1 matching 7 bases. The V gene end was trimmed by 7 bases and the J gene end by 3 bases; junction bases not matched to a gene: 6. This CDR3 contains 13 residues. Germline-derived CDR1 and CDR2 are LGHNT and FRNRAP. The CDR3, as DNA: TGTGCTAGTGTCCCGGGACAGTGCTACGAGCAGTACTTC. It is translated as CASVPGQCYEQYF.

The sample holds many counts of this clonotype. As DNA, the CDR3 is TGTGCCAGCAGTTTGGCCCTCGCGGTGTCCACCGGGGAGCTGTTTTTT. Encoded protein: CASSLALAVSTGELFF. The chain combines TRBV12-3 or TRBV12-4 with TRBJ2-2; D remains unclear. The CDR3 totals 16 residues. Trimming took off 3 bases at V and 4 bases at J, with 15 bases between the two ends.

The genes are TRBV7-9 and TRBJ1-4; D possibly corresponds to TRBD1 (6 bases). Germline CDR1 and CDR2: SEHNR and FQNEAQ (reference sequence). CDR3 length: 13 amino acids. Trimming stripped 4 bases from V and 5 bases from J, with 8 bases between. CDR3 residues: CASSSQGNEKLFF. For the CDR3, the DNA is TGTGCCAGCAGCTCACAGGGAAATGAAAAACTGTTTTTT. Based on the CDR3 plus reference TRBV7-9 and TRBJ1-4, the full variable domain is DTGVSQNPRHKITKRGQNVTFRCDPISEHNRLYWYRQTLGQGPEFLTYFQNEAQLEKSRLLSDRFSAERPKGSFSTLEIQRTEQGDSAMYLCASSSQGNEKLFFGSGTQLSVL.

This clonotype has ten or more counts. Here the CDR3 reads CASSPFDSSSYEQYF. CDR3 nucleotide sequence: TGTGCCAGCAGCCCATTTGACTCCTCCTCCTACGAGCAGTACTTC. This chain links TRBV7-2 with TRBJ2-7; no definite D call. Germline lookup yields CDR1 SGHTA and CDR2 FQGNSA. The CDR3 consists of 15 residues. Trimming cost V 5 bases and J 0 bases, with 14 bases left between them.

This clonotype was observed a few times. The V call is TRBV27, the J call TRBJ2-7; D unclear. CDR1 MNHEY and CDR2 SMNVEV come from the germline V gene (reference sequence). CDR3 length: 14 residues. With 0 bases removed from V and 12 bases from J, the gap between germline ends came to 18 bases. CDR3 in amino acids: CASSLSPLSGKPYF. In DNA, the CDR3 is TGTGCCAGCAGTTTATCGCCCCTTAGTGGAAAGCCGTACTTC.

This clonotype was counted ten times or more. The chain links TRBV20-1 to TRBJ1-4, with 10 positions matching TRBD1. The CDR3 totals 15 residues. The V gene end was trimmed by 1 base and the J gene end by 6 bases; junction bases not matched to a gene: 5. CDR1 is DFQATT and CDR2 is SNEGSKA in the germline V gene (reference sequence). The CDR3 DNA sequence: TGCAGTGCTAGAGCAGTCGGACAGGGGGATGAAAAACTGTTTTTT. Its protein is CSARAVGQGDEKLFF.

In nucleotides, the CDR3 is TGTGGGGAGTTCACCGACCCAGATACGCAGTATTTT. Protein product: CGEFTDPDTQYF. The chain employs TRBV6-2 or TRBV6-3 and TRBJ2-3; maybe TRBD2 (5 bases). Germline V gene sequence: CDR1 MNHEY, CDR2 SVGEGT. The CDR3 length is 12 residues.

This clonotype was observed at least ten times. The chain joins TRBV2 to TRBJ1-1; D gene unclear. Trimming cost V 6 bases and J 3 bases, with 17 bases left between them. Germline V gene data show CDR1 as SNHLY and CDR2 as FYNNEI. CDR3 size: 15 residues. DNA of the CDR3: TGTGCCAGCAGACTACGGCCCCAGGAGGACACTGAAGCTTTCTTT. This sequence encodes CASRLRPQEDTEAFF.

This clonotype was detected only a few times. The chain uses TRBV30 and TRBJ1-3; 7 bases fit TRBD1. With V trimmed by 0 bases and J by 9 bases, 5 bases remained unmatched. Germline assignment: CDR1 GTSNPN and CDR2 SVGIG (reference sequence). The CDR3 totals 13 residues. CDR3 sequence: CAWSVPGGLTIYF. For the CDR3, the DNA is TGTGCCTGGAGTGTACCAGGGGGTCTCACCATATATTTT.

This clonotype was recorded a few times. The chain has TRBV6-1 and TRBJ1-5; perhaps TRBD1 as D (6 bases). The CDR3 sequence is 15 residues long. Germline loops: CDR1 MNHNS, CDR2 SASEGT. Trimming pared 5 bases from V and 0 bases from J, leaving 11 bases between. This chain's CDR3 is CASSRGTYSNQPQHF. CDR3 nucleotides: TGTGCCAGCAGTCGGGGGACATATAGCAATCAGCCCCAGCATTTT.

This clonotype showed up many times. The rearrangement joins TRBV7-2 to TRBJ2-5; 7 nucleotides line up with TRBD2. The CDR3 is 15 amino acids. Germline assignment: CDR1 SGHTA and CDR2 FQGNSA. The V and J ends lost 2 bases and 5 bases, in that order; junction bases with no gene match: 8. Here the CDR3 reads CASSLSDGGTETQYF. The CDR3 nucleotides are TGTGCCAGCAGCTTATCGGACGGGGGGACGGAGACCCAGTACTTC.

In this sample, this clonotype turned up many times. The V and J genes are TRBV20-1 and TRBJ2-7, with D perhaps TRBD2 (7 bases). Germline assignment: CDR1 DFQATT and CDR2 SNEGSKA (reference sequence). Between the trimmed V and J ends, which lost 3 bases and 3 bases, there was a span of 24 bases. This CDR3 is 17 amino acids long. The CDR3 coding sequence is TGCAGTGCTAGTCCCCCCGGCGGGAGAGGGGGGAGCTACGAGCAGTACTTC. It is translated as CSASPPGGRGGSYEQYF.

Ten or more counts support this clonotype. The gene calls are TRBV11-2 and TRBJ1-6; D perhaps matches TRBD1 (6 bases). There are 14 residues in the CDR3. Germline loops: CDR1 SGHAT, CDR2 FQNNGV. Trimming took 3 bases from V and 6 from J, leaving 9 bases between them. The DNA of the CDR3 is TGTGCCAGCAGCTTTCCGGGGGCTAATTCACCCCTCCACTTT. Amino acid sequence: CASSFPGANSPLHF.

This clonotype was counted between two and nine times. This sequence joins TRBV29-1 and TRBJ1-2, with 10 bases matching TRBD1. CDR1 and CDR2 (germline): SQVTM, ANQGSEA. The CDR3 is 12 amino acids. Unmatched junction bases numbered 4, after V lost 6 bases and J lost 6 bases. CDR3 nucleotides: TGCAGCGTAGAGACAGGGGGCCATGGCTACACCTTC. The encoded protein is CSVETGGHGYTF.

This clonotype turned up a few times. The chain uses TRBV4-2 and TRBJ1-1; TRBD1 matches 7 bases. This CDR3 region has 15 residues. With 4 bases clipped from V and 5 bases from J, the junction kept 10 bases outside the gene matches. Germline V lookup: CDR1 LGHNA, CDR2 YNFKEQ. This CDR3 is CASSLDRAGGTEAFF. Written as DNA, the CDR3 is TGTGCCAGCAGCCTCGACAGGGCCGGAGGGACTGAAGCTTTCTTT.

This clonotype has a count of ten or more. The gene calls are TRBV28 and TRBJ2-7; 7 bases are shared with TRBD1. This CDR3 is built from 17 residues. Germline values: CDR1 MDHEN, CDR2 SYDVKM. V was clipped by 3 bases and J by 5 bases; unmatched bases: 16. This CDR3 reads CASSFERRQGKWNEQYF. The CDR3 DNA reads TGTGCCAGCAGTTTCGAGAGGAGACAGGGAAAATGGAACGAGCAGTACTTC.

This sequence joins TRBV6-1 and TRBJ2-3; D uncertain. The germline CDR1 and CDR2 sequences are MNHNS and SASEGT. Trimming cost V 1 base and J 4 bases, with 6 bases left between them. The CDR3 is made up of 13 amino acids. The CDR3, as DNA: TGTGCCAGCAGTGAAGGAGTGGCAGATACGCAGTATTTT. This translates into CASSEGVADTQYF.

The chain links TRBV20-1 to TRBJ1-1; weak D call: TRBD1 (6 bases). Trimming pared 3 bases from V and 1 base from J, leaving 12 bases between. Germline CDR1 is DFQATT and CDR2 is SNEGSKA (reference sequence). The CDR3 contains 14 residues. CDR3 nucleotide sequence: TGCAGTGCTAGGCGGGGACAATCGAACACTGAAGCTTTCTTT. It encodes CSARRGQSNTEAFF.

This clonotype was seen many times. The J gene is TRBJ2-4, the V gene TRBV28; tentatively, D is TRBD2 (6 bases). Per germline, CDR1 MDHEN and CDR2 SYDVKM. Trimming removed 9 bases at V and 1 base at J, with 10 bases between. This CDR3 has 13 amino acids. Here the CDR3 DNA reads TGTGCCAGTAAGGGAGGCGCCAAAAACATTCAGTACTTC. Residues: CASKGGAKNIQYF. Full variable domain (missing parts from reference TRBV28 and TRBJ2-4): DVKVTQSSRYLVKRTGEKVFLECVQDMDHENMFWYRQDPGLGLRLIYFSYDVKMKEKGDIPEGYSVSREKKERFSLILESASTNQTSMYLCASKGGAKNIQYFGAGTRLSVL.

The J gene is TRBJ2-5, the V gene TRBV30, with TRBD1 matching 10 bases. Germline V gene lookup returns CDR1 GTSNPN and CDR2 SVGIG (reference sequence). Losses at the gene ends were 5 bases for V and 5 bases for J; bases not matched to a gene: 11. The CDR3 length is 15 residues. Here the CDR3 DNA reads TGTGCCTGGGCTGCCGGGACAGGGGTCATGGAGACCCAGTACTTC. Translated, it gives CAWAAGTGVMETQYF.

This clonotype was recorded many times. A read error may be the cause here, since a much bigger clone is one base away. The rearrangement links TRBV28 to TRBJ2-5; no clear D gene. The germline V gene encodes CDR1 MDHEN and CDR2 SYDVKM. V was shortened by 3 bases and J by 5 bases, with 7 bases between the two germline ends. This CDR3 is built from 12 residues. CDR3 bases: TGTGCCAGCAGTTTCGTGGGGGAGACCCAGTACTTC. Its translation is CASSFVGETQYF.

Many counts were recorded for this clonotype. The chain combines TRBV2 with TRBJ1-6; maybe TRBD1 (6 bases). The CDR3 is 14 residues long. Trimming took 5 bases from V and 7 from J, leaving 12 bases between them. Germline lookup yields CDR1 SNHLY and CDR2 FYNNEI. The CDR3 sequence is CASSNRVSNSPLHF. The CDR3 DNA is TGTGCCAGCAGTAACAGGGTTTCGAATTCACCCCTCCACTTT.